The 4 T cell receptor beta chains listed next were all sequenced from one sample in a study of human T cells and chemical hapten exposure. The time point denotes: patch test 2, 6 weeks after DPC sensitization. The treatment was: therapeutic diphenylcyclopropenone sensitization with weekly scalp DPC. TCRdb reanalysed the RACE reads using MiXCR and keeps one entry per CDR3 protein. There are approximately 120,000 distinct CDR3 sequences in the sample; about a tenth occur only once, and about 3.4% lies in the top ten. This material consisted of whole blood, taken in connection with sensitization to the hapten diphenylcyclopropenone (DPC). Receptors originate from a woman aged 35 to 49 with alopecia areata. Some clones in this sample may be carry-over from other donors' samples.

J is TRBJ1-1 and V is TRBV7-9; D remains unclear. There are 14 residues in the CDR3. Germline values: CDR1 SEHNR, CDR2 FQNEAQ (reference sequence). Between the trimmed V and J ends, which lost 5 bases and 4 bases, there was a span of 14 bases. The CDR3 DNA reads TGTGCCAGCAGCGTCACGGGTTTCGGCACTGAAGCTTTCTTT. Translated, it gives CASSVTGFGTEAFF.

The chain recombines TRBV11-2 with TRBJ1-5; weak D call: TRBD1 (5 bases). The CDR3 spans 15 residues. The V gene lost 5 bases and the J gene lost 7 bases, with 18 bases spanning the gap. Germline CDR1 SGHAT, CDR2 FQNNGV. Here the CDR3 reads CASSGDGREEQPQHF. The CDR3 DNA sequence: TGTGCCAGCAGCGGGGACGGGCGTGAAGAGCAGCCCCAGCATTTT.

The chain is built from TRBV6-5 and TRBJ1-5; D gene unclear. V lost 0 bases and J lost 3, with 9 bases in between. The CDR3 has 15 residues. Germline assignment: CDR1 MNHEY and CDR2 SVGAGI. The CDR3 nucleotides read TGTGCCAGCAGTTACTCGAGTCGGTACAATCAGCCCCAGCATTTT. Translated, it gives CASSYSSRYNQPQHF.

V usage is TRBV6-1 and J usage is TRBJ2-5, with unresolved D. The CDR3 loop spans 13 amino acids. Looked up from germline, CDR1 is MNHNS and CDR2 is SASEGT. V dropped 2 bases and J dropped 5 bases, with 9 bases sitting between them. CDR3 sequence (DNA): TGTGCCAGCAGTGAACGAAAGTGGGAGACCCAGTACTTC. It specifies CASSERKWETQYF.